These T cell receptor beta chains were read from a single sample in a study of metastatic and nonmetastatic thyroid tumors. Via MiXCR, TCRdb re-called the PCR reads. The repertoire holds fewer than 100,000 clones, with around 14% as singletons. The material sequenced was blood. These receptors originate from a female donor with papillary thyroid cancer or a benign thyroid nodule (not recorded which). Some clones in this sample may be carry-over from other donors' samples. Each CDR3 is given with its conserved first and last residue. D genes are given only for firm matches. Rows give clone size only sometimes, using once, few, many, or a class for an expanded clone.

D,J,V,size,DNA,CDR3
-,TRBJ2-2,TRBV6-1,-,TGTGCCAGAACCCGTGGGGTTCGAACCGGGGAGCTGTTTTTT,CARTRGVRTGELFF
TRBD1,TRBJ2-5,TRBV19,many,TGTGCCAGTAGTAGACAGGGGGGAGAAGAGACCCAGTACTTC,CASSRQGGEETQYF
-,TRBJ1-1,TRBV20-1,-,TGCAGTGCTGGAGAAAAGGGGGGGCGCTCGCTAGAGAGAGCTCTCTTT,CSAGEKGGRSLERALF
-,TRBJ2-5,TRBV4-2,few,TGTGCCAGCAGCCATTCGGCAGGGGTAGGAGAGACCCAGTACTTC,CASSHSAGVGETQYF
-,TRBJ2-3,TRBV29-1,many,TGCAGCGTTGAAGTCCCCGAAAAGGATACGCAGTATTTT,CSVEVPEKDTQYF
TRBD1,TRBJ1-1,TRBV28,many,TGTGCCAGCACCTCCCTGGAACAGGGGGCGTGTTGTAGGGACACTGAAGCTTTCTTT,CASTSLEQGACCRDTEAFF
TRBD1,TRBJ2-4,TRBV19,many,TGTGCCAGTAACCCCCAGGGGGCAGGCGTTCAGTACTTC,CASNPQGAGVQYF
TRBD2,TRBJ2-3,TRBV12-3/TRBV12-4,many,TGTGCCAGCAACCCCGGGACTAGCGGCACAGATACGCAGTATTTT,CASNPGTSGTDTQYF
TRBD2,TRBJ2-1,TRBV4-1,many,TGCGCCAGCAGCCGCGGAGGACTAGCGGGGATCTACAATGAGCAGTTCTTC,CASSRGGLAGIYNEQFF
TRBD1,TRBJ1-1,TRBV7-8,many,TGTGCCAGCAGCTTAATGACAGGGGCTGACACTGAAGCTTTCTTT,CASSLMTGADTEAFF
TRBD1,TRBJ2-5,TRBV6-1,many,TGTGCCAGCAGGGCGAGGGGGCTGGAGGTAGAGACCCAGTACTTC,CASRARGLEVETQYF
-,TRBJ2-5,TRBV10-2,-,TGCGCCAGCATCACAGGGTTGGGAGAGACCCAGTACTTC,CASITGLGETQYF
TRBD1,TRBJ1-2,TRBV20-1,many,TGCAGTGCTACCGGGACAGGGGGCCAAAGGCCCTACACCTTC,CSATGTGGQRPYTF
-,TRBJ1-5,TRBV30,few,TGTGCCTGGACCCCTAGGGGCGGGGACAATCAGCCCCAGCATTTT,CAWTPRGGDNQPQHF
TRBD2,TRBJ2-7,TRBV4-2,many,TGTGCCAGCAGCCAAGAGCCCAGCGGGGGAACCTACGAGCAGTACTTC,CASSQEPSGGTYEQYF
TRBD2,TRBJ2-5,TRBV4-1,-,TGCGCCACCTCACGAGATAGCGGGGAGGAGACCCAGTACTTC,CATSRDSGEETQYF
TRBD1,TRBJ1-1,TRBV27,many,TGTGCCAGCAGTTTATTGGGGACAGGGGAGGGGGCCGCTTTTGAAGCTTTCTTT,CASSLLGTGEGAAFEAFF
-,TRBJ2-1,TRBV5-1,many,TGCGCCAGCAGCTTAGGAGGGTTGAGTGAGCAGTTCTTC,CASSLGGLSEQFF
-,TRBJ1-5,TRBV7-2,many,TGTGCCAGCAGCCTCGGCCCGGGTCAAAGCAATCAGCCCCAGCATTTT,CASSLGPGQSNQPQHF
TRBD1,TRBJ2-3,TRBV18,many,TGTGCCAGCTCACACGTCCCGGGACAGGGAGATACGCAGTATTTT,CASSHVPGQGDTQYF
-,TRBJ1-3,TRBV2,few,TGTGCCAGCAGTGAGACCGGTACAGCTGGAAACACCATATATTTT,CASSETGTAGNTIYF
TRBD1,TRBJ2-5,TRBV19,many,TGTGCCAGTAGTAAAGGACAGGTGGAGACCCAGTACTTC,CASSKGQVETQYF
TRBD1,TRBJ1-2,TRBV30,many,TGTGCCTGGAGTGAGAAGGGACAGCTTTATGGCTACACCTTC,CAWSEKGQLYGYTF
-,TRBJ2-7,TRBV27,medium-sized,TGTGCCAGCAGTCCGACAACCTCCTACGAGCAGTACTTC,CASSPTTSYEQYF
TRBD2,TRBJ2-1,TRBV9,many,TGTGCCAGCAGCGTAGGGCTAGCGGGGGGGATCTACAATGAGCAGTTCTTC,CASSVGLAGGIYNEQFF
-,TRBJ2-1,TRBV2,many,TGTGCCAGCCCCGGGTTCGGGGGTAAAAATGAGCAGTTCTTC,CASPGFGGKNEQFF
TRBD1,TRBJ1-1,TRBV19,many,TGTGCCAGTAGTGGGCAGGGGACAGTGAACACTGAAGCTTTCTTT,CASSGQGTVNTEAFF
-,TRBJ2-1,TRBV27,many,TGTGCCAGCAGTTTATTTGCAAACAATGAGCAGTTCTTC,CASSLFANNEQFF
-,TRBJ1-5,TRBV6-1,many,TGTGCCAGCAGTAAAGGTCAGCCCCAGCATTTT,CASSKGQPQHF
TRBD1,TRBJ1-2,TRBV30,many,TGTGCCTGGACCCCCTCGGCCTGGGACAGGAAAAACTATGGCTACACCTTC,CAWTPSAWDRKNYGYTF
-,TRBJ2-7,TRBV5-1,many,TGCGCCAGCAGCCTGGGGGTTACAGGCTACGAGCAGTACTTC,CASSLGVTGYEQYF
TRBD1,TRBJ2-1,TRBV4-2,many,TGTGCCAGCAGCCAAGTTTTCTCCGGGACAGTGTACAATGAGCAGTTCTTC,CASSQVFSGTVYNEQFF
TRBD2,TRBJ2-1,TRBV4-2,-,TGTGCCAGCAGCCAAGAGGTCAGCGGGGGCATTATCTTCGGTGAGCAGTTCTTC,CASSQEVSGGIIFGEQFF
-,TRBJ1-1,TRBV10-2,-,TGCGCCAGCAGTGACTCGGTCTTGTTTAACACTGAAGCTTTCTTT,CASSDSVLFNTEAFF
TRBD1,TRBJ2-1,TRBV12-3/TRBV12-4,many,TGTGCCAGCAGTGGGGGGGGGGACAGGGCCTACAATGAGCAGTTCTTC,CASSGGGDRAYNEQFF
TRBD1,TRBJ2-2,TRBV20-1,many,TGCAGTGCTCCCCTAGGGGGACAGGGGGACGTCGGGGAGCTGTTTTTT,CSAPLGGQGDVGELFF
-,TRBJ1-1,TRBV7-2,many,TGTGCCAGCAGCTTATACGGGACTGAAGCTTTCTTT,CASSLYGTEAFF
-,TRBJ2-3,TRBV28,many,TGTGCCAGCAGTTTAACGGCTCCCCCCGGGGATACGCAGTATTTT,CASSLTAPPGDTQYF
-,TRBJ2-7,TRBV6-5,many,TGTGCCAGCAGTTACTCGAAGCAGGGCCCAACCTACGAGCAGTACTTC,CASSYSKQGPTYEQYF
-,TRBJ2-1,TRBV20-1,many,TGCAGTGCTAGAGATTGGTTGCGGGAACACTCCTACAATGAGCAGTTCTTC,CSARDWLREHSYNEQFF
-,TRBJ1-2,TRBV30,-,TGTGCCTGGATTACCCTGGCAGCCCTTGGAGGCTACACCTTC,CAWITLAALGGYTF
-,TRBJ2-5,TRBV5-1,many,TGCGCCAGCAGCTTGGGGGGGATTTTGGAGACCCAGTACTTC,CASSLGGILETQYF
-,TRBJ2-1,TRBV7-2,many,TGTGCCAGCTACCTGGGCGGGGACGAGCAGTTCTTC,CASYLGGDEQFF
-,TRBJ1-4,TRBV28,-,TGCGCCAGCAGGCCTCCGGACGGGTACAGGCTGTTTTTT,CASRPPDGYRLFF
-,TRBJ1-5,TRBV6-1,many,TGTGCCAGCAGGGAGTGGCGAGGCAATCAGCCCCAGCATTTT,CASREWRGNQPQHF
-,TRBJ1-1,TRBV5-4,many,TGTGCCAGCAGCGTCGGGCCCCAAACTGAAGCTTTCTTT,CASSVGPQTEAFF
TRBD1,TRBJ2-2,TRBV20-1,many,TGCAGTGCTAACCGGGACAGGGTGGGCGGGGAGCTGTTTTTT,CSANRDRVGGELFF
TRBD1,TRBJ2-5,TRBV9,few,TGTGCCAGCAGCGTGAGGGACAGACAAGAGACCCAGTACTTC,CASSVRDRQETQYF
-,TRBJ2-3,TRBV20-1,few,TGCAGTGATATAACCCCACCGGGGGAGACAGATACGCAGTATTTT,CSDITPPGETDTQYF
-,TRBJ2-5,TRBV10-3,many,TGTGCCATCAGTGCGGCAGGGGTAAAAGAGACCCAGTACTTC,CAISAAGVKETQYF
-,TRBJ1-1,TRBV10-3,many,TGTGCCATCAGTCCCGTAGGATGGGGGAACACTGAAGCTTTCTTT,CAISPVGWGNTEAFF
TRBD1,TRBJ2-4,TRBV6-1,many,TGTGCCAGCAGTAGACAGGGGGCAGACCTAGCCAAAAACATTCAGTACTTC,CASSRQGADLAKNIQYF